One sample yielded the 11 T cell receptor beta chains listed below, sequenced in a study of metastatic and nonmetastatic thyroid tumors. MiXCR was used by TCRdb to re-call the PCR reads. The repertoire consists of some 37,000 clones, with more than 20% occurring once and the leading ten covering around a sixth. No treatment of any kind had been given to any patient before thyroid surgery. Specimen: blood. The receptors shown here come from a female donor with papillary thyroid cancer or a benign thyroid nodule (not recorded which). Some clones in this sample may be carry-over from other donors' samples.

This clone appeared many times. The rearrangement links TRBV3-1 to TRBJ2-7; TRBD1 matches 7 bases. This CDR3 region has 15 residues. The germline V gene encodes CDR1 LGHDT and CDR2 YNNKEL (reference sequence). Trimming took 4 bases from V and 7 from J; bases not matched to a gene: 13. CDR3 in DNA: TGTGCCAGCAGCCCCTCCGGGACAGTGGGTAGGGAGCAGTACTTC. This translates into CASSPSGTVGREQYF.

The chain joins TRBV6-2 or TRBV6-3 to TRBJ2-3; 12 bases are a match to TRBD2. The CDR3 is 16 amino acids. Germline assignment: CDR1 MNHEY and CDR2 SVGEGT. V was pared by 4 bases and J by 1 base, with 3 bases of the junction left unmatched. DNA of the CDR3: TGTGCCAGCAGTTTACTAGCGGGGGGTGGCACAGATACGCAGTATTTT. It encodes CASSLLAGGGTDTQYF.

This chain's CDR3 is CSAPTPRATNEKLFF. CDR3 DNA sequence: TGCAGTGCTCCGACCCCCCGTGCAACTAATGAAAAACTGTTTTTT. The rearrangement links TRBV20-1 to TRBJ1-4; D call uncertain. The CDR3 has 15 residues. The V and J ends lost 5 bases and 0 bases respectively, with 13 bases between them. CDR1 and CDR2 from the germline V gene are DFQATT and SNEGSKA (reference sequence).

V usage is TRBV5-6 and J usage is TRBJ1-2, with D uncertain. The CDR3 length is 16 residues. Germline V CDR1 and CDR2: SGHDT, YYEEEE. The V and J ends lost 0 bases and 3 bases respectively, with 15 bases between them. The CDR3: CASSLAKDGLYYGYTF. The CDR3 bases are TGTGCCAGCAGCTTGGCCAAGGACGGCTTATACTATGGCTACACCTTC.

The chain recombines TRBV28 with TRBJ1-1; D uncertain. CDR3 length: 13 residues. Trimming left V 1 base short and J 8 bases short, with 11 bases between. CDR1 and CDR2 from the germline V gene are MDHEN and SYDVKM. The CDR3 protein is CASSLLGCWEAFF. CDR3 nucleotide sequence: TGTGCCAGCAGTTTATTGGGGTGCTGGGAAGCTTTCTTT.

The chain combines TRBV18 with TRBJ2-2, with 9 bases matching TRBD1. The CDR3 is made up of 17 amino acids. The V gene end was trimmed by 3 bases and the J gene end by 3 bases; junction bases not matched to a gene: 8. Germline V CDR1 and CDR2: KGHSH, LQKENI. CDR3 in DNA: TGTGCCAGCTCACCGCAACAGGGGGCTGAAGACACCGGGGAGCTGTTTTTT. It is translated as CASSPQQGAEDTGELFF.

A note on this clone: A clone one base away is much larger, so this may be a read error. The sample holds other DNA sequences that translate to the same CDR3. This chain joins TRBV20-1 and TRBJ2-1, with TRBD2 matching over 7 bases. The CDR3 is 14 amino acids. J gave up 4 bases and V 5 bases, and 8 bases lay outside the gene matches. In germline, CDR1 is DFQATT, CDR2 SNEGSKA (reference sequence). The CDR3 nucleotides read TGCAGTGCTGCAACTAGCGTCGATTACAATGAGCAGTTCTTC. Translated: CSAATSVDYNEQFF.

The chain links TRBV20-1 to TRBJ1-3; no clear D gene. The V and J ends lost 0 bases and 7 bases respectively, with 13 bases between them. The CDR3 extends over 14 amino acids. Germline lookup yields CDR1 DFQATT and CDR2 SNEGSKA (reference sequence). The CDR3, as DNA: TGCAGTGCTAGAGATCGTCAGATGGGGAACACCATATATTTT. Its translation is CSARDRQMGNTIYF.

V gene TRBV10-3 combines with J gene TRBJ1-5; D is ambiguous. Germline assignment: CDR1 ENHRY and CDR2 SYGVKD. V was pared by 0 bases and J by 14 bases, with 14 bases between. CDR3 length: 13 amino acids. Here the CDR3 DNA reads TGTGCCATCAGTGAGTCGAACGCTCAGACCAAGCATTTT. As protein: CAISESNAQTKHF.

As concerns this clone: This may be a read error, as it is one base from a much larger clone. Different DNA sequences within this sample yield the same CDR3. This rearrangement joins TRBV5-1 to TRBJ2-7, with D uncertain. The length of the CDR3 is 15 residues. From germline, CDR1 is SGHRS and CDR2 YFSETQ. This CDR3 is CASSLAPGPSYGQYF. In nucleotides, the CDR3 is TGCGCCAGCAGCTTGGCTCCAGGCCCGTCCTACGGGCAGTACTTC. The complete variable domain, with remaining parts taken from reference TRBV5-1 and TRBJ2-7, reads KAGVTQTPRYLIKTRGQQVTLSCSPISGHRSVSWYQQTPGQGLQFLFEYFSETQRNKGNFPGRFSGRQFSNSRSEMNVSTLELGDSALYLCASSLAPGPSYGQYFGPGTRLTVT.

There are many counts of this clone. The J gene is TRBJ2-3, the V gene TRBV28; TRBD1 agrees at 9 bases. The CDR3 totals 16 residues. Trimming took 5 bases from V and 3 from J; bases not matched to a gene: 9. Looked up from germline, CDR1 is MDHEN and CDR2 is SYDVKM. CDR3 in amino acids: CASSASGQGITDTQYF. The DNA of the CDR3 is TGTGCCAGCAGTGCCTCGGGACAGGGTATAACAGATACGCAGTATTTT. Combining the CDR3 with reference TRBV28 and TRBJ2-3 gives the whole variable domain DVKVTQSSRYLVKRTGEKVFLECVQDMDHENMFWYRQDPGLGLRLIYFSYDVKMKEKGDIPEGYSVSREKKERFSLILESASTNQTSMYLCASSASGQGITDTQYFGPGTRLTVL.